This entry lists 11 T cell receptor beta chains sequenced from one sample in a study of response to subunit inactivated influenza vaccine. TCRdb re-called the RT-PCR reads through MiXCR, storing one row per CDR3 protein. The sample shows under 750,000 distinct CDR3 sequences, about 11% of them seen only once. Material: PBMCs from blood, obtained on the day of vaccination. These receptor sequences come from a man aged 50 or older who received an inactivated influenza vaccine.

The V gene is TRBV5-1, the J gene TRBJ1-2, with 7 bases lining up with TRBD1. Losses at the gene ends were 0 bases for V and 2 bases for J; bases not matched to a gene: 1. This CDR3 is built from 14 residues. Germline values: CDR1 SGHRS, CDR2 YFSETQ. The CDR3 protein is CASSLATGNYGYTF. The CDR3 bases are TGCGCCAGCAGCTTGGCGACAGGGAACTATGGCTACACCTTC.

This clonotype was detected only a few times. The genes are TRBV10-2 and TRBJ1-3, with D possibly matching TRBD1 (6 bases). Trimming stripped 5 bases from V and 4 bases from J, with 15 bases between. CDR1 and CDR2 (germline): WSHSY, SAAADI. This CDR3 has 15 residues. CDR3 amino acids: CASSLIQGAGNTIYF. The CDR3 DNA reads TGCGCCAGCAGTCTTATACAGGGAGCAGGAAACACCATATATTTT.

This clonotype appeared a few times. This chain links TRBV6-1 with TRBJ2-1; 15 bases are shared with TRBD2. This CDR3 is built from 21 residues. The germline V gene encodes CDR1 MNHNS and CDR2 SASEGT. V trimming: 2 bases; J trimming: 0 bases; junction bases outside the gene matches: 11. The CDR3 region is CASSELTGLAGGSPSYNEQFF. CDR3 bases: TGTGCCAGCAGTGAATTAACGGGACTAGCGGGAGGCTCCCCCTCCTACAATGAGCAGTTCTTC.

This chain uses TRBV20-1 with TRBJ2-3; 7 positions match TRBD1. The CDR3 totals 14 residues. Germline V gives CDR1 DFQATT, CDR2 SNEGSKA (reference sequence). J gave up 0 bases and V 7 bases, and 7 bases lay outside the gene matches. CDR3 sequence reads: CSVLRDRSTDTQYF. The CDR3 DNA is TGCAGTGTCCTCCGGGACAGAAGCACAGATACGCAGTATTTT.

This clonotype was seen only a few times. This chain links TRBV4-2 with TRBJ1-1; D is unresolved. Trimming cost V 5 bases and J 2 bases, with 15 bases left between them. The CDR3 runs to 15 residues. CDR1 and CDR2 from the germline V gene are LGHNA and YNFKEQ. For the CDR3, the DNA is TGTGCCAGCAGCGTCCCCCGAGGGAGTAACACTGAAGCTTTCTTT. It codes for CASSVPRGSNTEAFF.

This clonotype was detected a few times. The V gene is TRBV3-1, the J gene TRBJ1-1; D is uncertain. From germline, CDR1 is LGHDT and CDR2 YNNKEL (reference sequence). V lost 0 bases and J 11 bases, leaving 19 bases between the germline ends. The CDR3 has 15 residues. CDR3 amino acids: CASSQDAGLRRVAFF. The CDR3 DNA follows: TGTGCCAGCAGCCAAGATGCAGGCCTTCGGAGGGTGGCTTTCTTT.

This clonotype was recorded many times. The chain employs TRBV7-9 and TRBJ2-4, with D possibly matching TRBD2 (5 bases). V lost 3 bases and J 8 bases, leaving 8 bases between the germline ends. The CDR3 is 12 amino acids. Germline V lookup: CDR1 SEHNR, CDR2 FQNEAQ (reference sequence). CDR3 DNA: TGTGCCAGCAGCTTCGCGGGTGACATTCAGTACTTC. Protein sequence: CASSFAGDIQYF. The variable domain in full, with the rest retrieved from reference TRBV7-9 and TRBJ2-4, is DTGVSQNPRHKITKRGQNVTFRCDPISEHNRLYWYRQTLGQGPEFLTYFQNEAQLEKSRLLSDRFSAERPKGSFSTLEIQRTEQGDSAMYLCASSFAGDIQYFGAGTRLSVL.

DNA of the CDR3: TGTGCCAGCACCCGGGACAGGGCCTACGAGCAGTACTTC. Its protein product is CASTRDRAYEQYF. This chain links TRBV2 with TRBJ2-7; TRBD1 agrees at 9 bases. V lost 7 bases and J lost 2; bases outside the gene matches: 3. This CDR3 has 13 residues. Looked up from germline, CDR1 is SNHLY and CDR2 is FYNNEI.

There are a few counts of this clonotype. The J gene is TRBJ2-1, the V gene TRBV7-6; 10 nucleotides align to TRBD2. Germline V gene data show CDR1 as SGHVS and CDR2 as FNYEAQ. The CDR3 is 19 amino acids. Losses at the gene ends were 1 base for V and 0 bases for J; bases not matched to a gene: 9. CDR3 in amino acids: CASSLVRTSGESSYNEQFF. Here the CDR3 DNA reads TGTGCCAGCAGCTTAGTGAGGACTAGCGGCGAAAGCTCCTACAATGAGCAGTTCTTC.

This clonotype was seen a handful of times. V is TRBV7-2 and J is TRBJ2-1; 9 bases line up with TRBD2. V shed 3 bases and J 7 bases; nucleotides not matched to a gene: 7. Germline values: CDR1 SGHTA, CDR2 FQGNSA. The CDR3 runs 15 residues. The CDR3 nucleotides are TGTGCCAGCAGCTTTAGCGGGAGTTGGGGTAATGAGCAGTTCTTC. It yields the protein CASSFSGSWGNEQFF.

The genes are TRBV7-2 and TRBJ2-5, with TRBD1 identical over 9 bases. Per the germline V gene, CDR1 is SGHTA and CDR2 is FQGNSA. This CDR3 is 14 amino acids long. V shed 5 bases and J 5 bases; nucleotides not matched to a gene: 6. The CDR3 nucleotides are TGTGCCAGCAGCAAAGGACAGGGGTTGGAGACCCAGTACTTC. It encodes CASSKGQGLETQYF.